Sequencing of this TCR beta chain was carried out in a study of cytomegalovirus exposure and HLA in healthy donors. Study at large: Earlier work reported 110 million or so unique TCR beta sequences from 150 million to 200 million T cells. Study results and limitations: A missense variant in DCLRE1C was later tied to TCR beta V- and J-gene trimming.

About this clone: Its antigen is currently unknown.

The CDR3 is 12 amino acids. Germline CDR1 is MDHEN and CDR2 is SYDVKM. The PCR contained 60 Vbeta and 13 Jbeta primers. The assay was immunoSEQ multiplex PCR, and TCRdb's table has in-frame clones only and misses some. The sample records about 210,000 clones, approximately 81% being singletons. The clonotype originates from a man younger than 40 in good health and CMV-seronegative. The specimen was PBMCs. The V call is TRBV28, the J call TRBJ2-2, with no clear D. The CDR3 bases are TGTGTGTCGGTACCGAACACCGGGGAGCTGTTTTTT. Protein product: CVSVPNTGELFF.